This TCR beta chain was identified during a study of Graves' ophthalmopathy and Graves' hyperthyroidism. Study results and caveats: Most expanded clonotypes from thyroid (those above 0.001 frequency) were also found in blood.

Amplified TCR beta CDR3 regions were obtained using RNA transcripts as template. First-round RT-PCR relied on HTBI primers, and a second-round multiplex PCR came next. TCRdb redid the calling of the multiplex PCR reads with MiXCR, one entry per CDR3 protein. The sample has some 210,000 distinct CDR3 sequences, about 32% seen once. Under 3 months in duration, the ophthalmopathy in affected donors had moderate-to-severe activity, CAS ≥3 and NOSPECS ≥4. Symptoms, serum thyroxine and TRAb, thyroid ultrasound, and orbital computed tomography formed the diagnostic basis. PBMCs were obtained from 8 to 10 ml of fresh peripheral blood. Trimming took 5 bases from V and 0 from J, leaving 11 bases between them. The length of the CDR3 is 14 residues. The V gene's germline CDR1 is MDHEN and CDR2 SYDVKM. There are many counts of this clonotype. What it recognizes is unknown.

The chain recombines TRBV28 with TRBJ2-7; D gene unclear. Sequencing input: peripheral blood. The TCR originated in a man aged 50 to 59 with Graves' ophthalmopathy. The CDR3 protein is CASSPSTGSYEQYF. CDR3 nucleotide sequence: TGTGCCAGCAGTCCCTCAACCGGCTCCTACGAGCAGTACTTC.